Each of the 8 T cell receptor beta chains below was sequenced from the same sample in a study of T cells after yellow fever vaccination. TCRdb reanalysed the 5' RACE reads using MiXCR and keeps one entry per CDR3 protein. The sample includes some 160,000 distinct CDR3 sequences, around 9% of them seen just once. Material: CD8+ T cells sorted from PBMCs, obtained 45 days after the yellow fever booster vaccination. All receptors derive from a man between 18 and 29 years old who received the YFV17D yellow fever vaccine.

This chain connects TRBV10-3 to TRBJ2-3; D might be TRBD2 (5 bases). Looked up from germline, CDR1 is ENHRY and CDR2 is SYGVKD. With 2 bases removed from V and 6 bases from J, the gap between germline ends came to 6 bases. This CDR3 has 12 residues. CDR3 region: CAISERTDTQYF. CDR3 nucleotide sequence: TGTGCCATCAGTGAGAGGACTGATACGCAGTATTTT.

This clonotype turned up a few times. The chain combines TRBV4-1 with TRBJ2-7; weak D call: TRBD2 (6 bases). The CDR3 has 15 amino acids. V was shortened by 0 bases and J by 7 bases, with 16 bases between the two germline ends. CDR1 MGHRA and CDR2 YSYEKL come from the germline V gene. The CDR3 nucleotides read TGCGCCAGCAGCCAAGAGTTGGGGGGTCTCCGGGAGCAGTACGTC. The encoded protein is CASSQELGGLREQYV.

The CDR3 region has the DNA TGTGCCAGTAGTATAGGGGCAGGGAAAGGGGTGGACAATGAGCAGTTCTTC. Amino acids: CASSIGAGKGVDNEQFF. This rearrangement joins TRBV19 to TRBJ2-1; D possibly corresponds to TRBD1 (5 bases). With 1 base removed from V and 5 bases from J, the gap between germline ends came to 18 bases. CDR3 length: 17 residues. Germline V gene data show CDR1 as LNHDA and CDR2 as SQIVND (reference sequence). The whole variable domain, filled in from reference TRBV19 and TRBJ2-1, reads DGGITQSPKYLFRKEGQNVTLSCEQNLNHDAMYWYRQDPGQGLRLIYYSQIVNDFQKGDIAEGYSVSREKKESFPLTVTSAQKNPTAFYLCASSIGAGKGVDNEQFFGPGTRLTVL.

This clonotype has more than one count but fewer than ten. This sequence joins TRBV3-1 and TRBJ2-7; maybe TRBD1 (6 bases). V was shortened by 5 bases and J by 1 base, with 15 bases between the two germline ends. CDR1 is LGHDT and CDR2 is YNNKEL in the germline V gene (reference sequence). The CDR3 length is 15 residues. CDR3 sequence reads: CASSSVGARSYEQYF. The CDR3, as DNA: TGTGCCAGCAGCTCCGTGGGGGCGCGGTCCTACGAGCAGTACTTC.

CDR3 sequence: CASSYDRGSDTQYF. Written as DNA, the CDR3 is TGCGCCAGCAGCTACGACAGGGGGTCAGATACGCAGTATTTT. The rearrangement uses TRBV4-3 and TRBJ2-3; TRBD1 matches at 9 bases. This CDR3 comprises 14 residues. In germline, CDR1 is LGHNA, CDR2 YSLEER. With 5 bases clipped from V and 4 bases from J, the junction kept 4 bases outside the gene matches.

The chain combines TRBV29-1 with TRBJ2-7; 10 bases are shared with TRBD1. After removal of 4 bases from V and 4 bases from J, the junction contained 1 base not matched to a gene. Germline V gene lookup returns CDR1 SQVTM and CDR2 ANQGSEA. The CDR3 is 12 residues long. As DNA, the CDR3 is TGCAGCGTTGGGGGACAGGGGTACGAGCAGTACTTC. Translating it yields CSVGGQGYEQYF.

In its sample, this clonotype was seen many times. The rearrangement links TRBV5-6 to TRBJ2-5; D is uncertain. Germline CDR1 and CDR2: SGHDT and YYEEEE. V shed 0 bases and J shed 7 bases, with 4 bases lying between them. The CDR3 is 11 amino acids. In DNA form, the CDR3 reads TGTGCCAGCAGCTTGGATGGGACCCAGTACTTC. It specifies CASSLDGTQYF.

The CDR3: CASSQDPRLIDEQFF. CDR3 bases: TGTGCCAGCAGCCAAGATCCTCGGCTAATCGATGAGCAGTTCTTC. The V and J genes are TRBV4-2 and TRBJ2-1; D is undetermined. Germline V gene lookup returns CDR1 LGHNA and CDR2 YNFKEQ. V lost 0 bases and J 8 bases, leaving 14 bases between the germline ends. The CDR3 runs 15 residues.